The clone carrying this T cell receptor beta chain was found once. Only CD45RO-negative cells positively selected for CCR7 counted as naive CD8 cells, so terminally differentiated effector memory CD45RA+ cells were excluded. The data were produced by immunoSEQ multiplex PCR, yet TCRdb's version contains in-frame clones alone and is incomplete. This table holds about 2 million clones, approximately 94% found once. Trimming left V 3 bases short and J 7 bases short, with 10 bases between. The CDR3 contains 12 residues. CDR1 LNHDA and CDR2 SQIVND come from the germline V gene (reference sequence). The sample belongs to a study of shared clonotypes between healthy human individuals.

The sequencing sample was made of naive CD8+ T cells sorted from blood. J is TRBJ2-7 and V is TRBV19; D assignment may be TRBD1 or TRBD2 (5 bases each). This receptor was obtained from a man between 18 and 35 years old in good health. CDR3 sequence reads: CASSISRGEQYF. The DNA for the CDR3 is TGTGCCAGTAGTATTTCGAGGGGAGAGCAGTACTTC. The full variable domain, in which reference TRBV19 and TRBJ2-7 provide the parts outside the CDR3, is DGGITQSPKYLFRKEGQNVTLSCEQNLNHDAMYWYRQDPGQGLRLIYYSQIVNDFQKGDIAEGYSVSREKKESFPLTVTSAQKNPTAFYLCASSISRGEQYFGPGTRLTVT.